This T cell receptor (beta chain) is from a study of T cell repertoires in cytomegalovirus infection (dated by TCRdb to the late 2010s). About the investigation overall: The HLA type of each donor mattered for the analysis, because public TCR beta signatures pointed to carriage of CMV infection along with the matching HLA type.

General study outcomes and caveats: The ex vivo response was dominated by HLA-C-restricted CMV-specific TCR beta clonotypes, and the single most frequent clonotype in two of eight donors was supplied by these HLA-C-restricted clonotypes. In both this cohort and an independent roughly 330-donor cohort, the cumulative frequency of public TCR beta family members distinguished carriers of CMV infection plus the relevant HLA type.

This sample was sequenced with an Illumina HiSeq 1500. TCRdb applied fastp at Q25 and MiXCR to the public reads, then kept only in-frame beta chains. Each record represents a unique CDR3 protein, reported with the most common genes and DNA among its rows. Across this sample there are around 240,000 distinct CDR3 sequences, with over 20% seen only once. Around a sixth of the sample lies in the top ten. The CDR3 goes from the cysteine to the phenylalanine over 14 residues. Kept here is only the CDR3 DNA, which spans 42 bases and is read in frame from base 1. V lost 1 base and J lost 9 bases, and the count of bases not matched to a germline gene is 6. From the germline V gene, CDR1 is SGHVS and CDR2 is FNYEAQ. This clonotype has a handful of counts. Its binding antigen is unknown. It has no much larger one-base neighbor in the sample; base qualities were not kept.

The V and J genes are TRBV7-6 and TRBJ2-1; 7 middle bases align to TRBD1. Material for sequencing was CD8+ T cells from PBMCs. This TCR was recovered from a human donor in good health (CMV status not recorded). Some clones in this sample may be carry-over from other donors' samples. The sequenced DNA: TGTGCCAGCAGCTTAGTGGGACCAGGGGGTGAGCAGTTCTTC. Its amino acids are CASSLVGPGGEQFF.